This is a list of T cell receptor beta chains from one sample in a study of CD4 T cells in relation to SARS-CoV-2 and coronaviruses. For these TCRs, the target antigens are not known. Produced via immunoSEQ multiplex PCR; TCRdb's table is partial and in-frame only. The sample has around 24,000 clones; about 75% are singletons. Sequenced: CD4+ T cells from PBMCs, cultured in vitro. The source of these receptors is a human donor in good health. Each CDR3 is given with its conserved first and last residue. The order of the fields is J gene, D gene, V gene, clone size, CDR3 protein, CDR3 DNA. The D gene is left open where the match is weak. Clone size is stated in some rows and not others, as once, few, many or a class when expanded.

>TRBJ2-5|NA|TRBV15|few
CATTIQMGETQYF
TGTGCCACCACTATCCAGATGGGGGAGACCCAGTACTTC
>TRBJ1-5|NA|TRBV7-2|NA
CASSLVGQTNQPQHF
TGTGCCAGCAGCTTAGTAGGACAAACTAATCAGCCCCAGCATTTT
>TRBJ2-7|NA|TRBV11-3|NA
CASSATTMGEQYF
TGTGCCAGCAGCGCGACAACCATGGGCGAGCAGTACTTC
>TRBJ2-7|NA|TRBV2|NA
CASSERARASYEQYF
TGTGCCAGCAGTGAGCGCGCGCGGGCCTCCTACGAGCAGTACTTC
>TRBJ2-1|NA|TRBV9|once
CASTIDPLGSEQFF
TGTGCCAGCACCATAGATCCACTAGGAAGTGAGCAGTTCTTC
>TRBJ1-3|NA|TRBV19|NA
CASRRDQGEISGNTIYF
TGTGCCAGTAGACGGGACCAGGGTGAAATCTCTGGAAACACCATATATTTT
>TRBJ2-1|NA|TRBV6-5|NA
CASRGQRGISNEQFF
TGTGCCAGCAGAGGTCAACGGGGGATTTCCAATGAGCAGTTCTTC
>TRBJ1-2|TRBD1|TRBV3-1/TRBV3-2|few
CASSQVEGAVSYTF
TGTGCCAGCAGCCAAGTTGAGGGGGCGGTTTCCTACACCTTC
>TRBJ2-1|NA|TRBV7-3|NA
CASSGSVGAYEQFF
TGTGCCAGCAGCGGGTCAGTGGGGGCGTATGAGCAGTTCTTC
>TRBJ2-5|NA|TRBV12-3/TRBV12-4|NA
CASSKFQGETQYF
TGTGCCAGCAGCAAGTTCCAGGGGGAGACCCAGTACTTC
>TRBJ1-1|NA|TRBV9|NA
CASSPLRGRGAEAFF
TGTGCCAGCAGCCCCCTAAGGGGCCGGGGGGCTGAAGCTTTCTTT
>TRBJ1-4|NA|TRBV24-1|NA
CATSDSRQTNEKLFF
TGTGCCACCAGTGATAGTAGACAGACTAATGAAAAACTGTTTTTT
>TRBJ2-3|NA|TRBV24-1|NA
CATSDPGRDGTDTQYF
TGTGCCACCAGTGACCCCGGACGGGACGGCACAGATACGCAGTATTTT
>TRBJ2-1|TRBD2|TRBV5-1|NA
CASSLREYPGLAGVNEQFF
TGCGCCAGCAGCCTACGCGAGTACCCCGGGCTAGCGGGAGTCAATGAGCAGTTCTTC
>TRBJ1-6|NA|TRBV2|NA
CASSPTGVNSPLHF
TGTGCCAGCAGCCCCACGGGAGTAAATTCACCCCTCCACTTT
>TRBJ1-4|NA|TRBV5-1|NA
CASSSGVMGGGNNEKLFF
TGCGCCAGCAGTTCCGGTGTCATGGGAGGGGGGAATAATGAAAAACTGTTTTTT
>TRBJ1-1|NA|TRBV6-5|once
CASSHRDKAFF
TGTGCCAGCAGTCACAGGGATAAAGCTTTCTTT
>TRBJ2-5|TRBD1|TRBV3-1/TRBV3-2|NA
CASSQDLRETGLSQETQYF
TGTGCCAGCAGCCAAGATCTTAGGGAGACAGGGCTGAGCCAAGAGACCCAGTACTTC
>TRBJ1-6|NA|TRBV30|few
CAWSPDRLPSPLHF
TGTGCCTGGAGTCCCGACAGGTTGCCTTCACCCCTCCACTTT
>TRBJ2-5|TRBD2|TRBV10-2|NA
CASSGLAGVQETQYF
TGCGCCAGCAGTGGGCTAGCGGGGGTCCAAGAGACCCAGTACTTC
>TRBJ2-1|NA|TRBV2|once
CASRGEGGYEQFF
TGTGCCAGCCGGGGAGAAGGAGGGTATGAGCAGTTCTTC
>TRBJ2-1|TRBD1|TRBV19|NA
CASSKDRGRNNEQFF
TGTGCCAGTAGTAAGGACAGGGGGCGCAACAATGAGCAGTTCTTC
>TRBJ2-6|NA|TRBV6-2/TRBV6-3|once
CASSNSRTGANVLTF
TGTGCCAGCAGTAACTCTAGGACTGGGGCCAACGTCCTGACTTTC
>TRBJ2-3|NA|TRBV3-1/TRBV3-2|NA
CASSQERPTDTQYF
TGTGCCAGCAGCCAAGAAAGGCCCACAGATACGCAGTATTTT
>TRBJ2-7|TRBD1|TRBV10-3|NA
CAISERGQGYYEQYF
TGTGCCATCAGTGAGAGAGGACAGGGCTACTACGAGCAGTACTTC
>TRBJ2-2|NA|TRBV7-9|NA
CASSLGRIAVGTGELFF
TGTGCCAGCAGCTTAGGCCGGATAGCGGTAGGGACCGGGGAGCTGTTTTTT
>TRBJ1-1|NA|TRBV7-3|NA
CASSLRGGDTEAFF
TGTGCCAGCAGCTTAAGGGGGGGGGACACTGAAGCTTTCTTT
>TRBJ2-5|NA|TRBV9|once
CASSVEVQGETQYF
TGTGCCAGCAGCGTAGAGGTCCAAGGAGAGACCCAGTACTTC
>TRBJ1-2|TRBD1|TRBV27|NA
CASSVLGQVHLITF
TGTGCCAGCAGTGTACTGGGACAGGTGCACCTTATTACCTTC
>TRBJ2-1|NA|TRBV6-2/TRBV6-3|NA
CASSRETPNEQFF
TGTGCCAGCAGCCGGGAAACCCCCAATGAGCAGTTCTTC
>TRBJ1-1|NA|TRBV6-5|NA
CASRETDRRTEAFF
TGTGCCAGCAGGGAGACAGACCGCCGCACTGAAGCTTTCTTT
>TRBJ1-2|TRBD1|TRBV25-1|NA
CASSEGGTGGPYGYTF
TGTGCCAGCAGTGAAGGCGGGACAGGGGGCCCCTATGGCTACACCTTC
>TRBJ2-3|NA|TRBV7-3|NA
CASSLSAVTDTQYF
TGTGCCAGCAGCTTATCAGCGGTCACAGATACGCAGTATTTT
>TRBJ2-1|TRBD2|TRBV7-3|NA
CASSLVAGTSGSGQFF
TGTGCCAGCAGCTTAGTGGCCGGGACTAGCGGGAGCGGGCAGTTCTTC
>TRBJ2-3|NA|TRBV27|NA
CASSLRIAGFTDTQYF
TGTGCCAGCAGTTTAAGGATAGCAGGATTCACAGATACGCAGTATTTT
>TRBJ2-1|TRBD2|TRBV6-1|NA
CASSASRGSPYNEQFF
TGTGCCAGCAGTGCCTCGCGGGGGAGCCCCTACAATGAGCAGTTCTTC
>TRBJ2-1|NA|TRBV7-3|NA
CASSSQGLEQFF
TGTGCCAGCAGCTCACAGGGTCTTGAGCAGTTCTTC
>TRBJ2-7|NA|TRBV4-1|once
CASSQADTLTYEQYF
TGCGCCAGCAGCCAGGCGGACACACTAACCTACGAGCAGTACTTC
>TRBJ1-4|NA|TRBV6-6|NA
CASSYFQAGTNEKLFF
TGTGCCAGCAGTTACTTTCAGGCAGGGACTAATGAAAAACTGTTTTTT
>TRBJ1-1|NA|TRBV15|NA
CATSREGRGTTEAFF
TGTGCCACCAGCAGAGAAGGGAGGGGAACCACTGAAGCTTTCTTT
>TRBJ2-7|TRBD1|TRBV10-3|NA
CAISEPGQGMDDEQYF
TGTGCCATCAGTGAGCCCGGACAGGGAATGGACGACGAGCAGTACTTC
>TRBJ1-4|NA|TRBV6-5|NA
CASSYFGATNEKLFF
TGTGCCAGCAGTTACTTCGGAGCAACTAATGAAAAACTGTTTTTT
>TRBJ2-1|NA|TRBV6-1|NA
CASSEIGVSYNEQFF
TGTGCCAGCAGTGAAATAGGAGTCTCCTACAATGAGCAGTTCTTC
>TRBJ1-4|NA|TRBV3-1/TRBV3-2|NA
CASSLRQPNEKLFF
TGTGCCAGCAGCCTTAGACAGCCTAATGAAAAACTGTTTTTT
>TRBJ2-5|NA|TRBV19|NA
CASSIGGSRETQYF
TGTGCCAGTAGTATTGGGGGGTCTCGGGAGACCCAGTACTTC
>TRBJ2-1|NA|TRBV11-2|few
CASSSDGRSDNEQFF
TGTGCCAGCAGCTCGGACGGGCGGTCGGACAATGAGCAGTTCTTC
>TRBJ2-7|TRBD1|TRBV6-2/TRBV6-3|NA
CASSSNRGAGEQYF
TGTGCCAGCAGTTCCAACAGGGGGGCGGGCGAGCAGTACTTC
>TRBJ2-3|TRBD2|TRBV10-3|NA
CAISGGLAADTDTQYF
TGTGCCATCAGCGGCGGACTAGCGGCTGACACAGATACGCAGTATTTT
>TRBJ2-1|TRBD2|TRBV12-5|NA
CASGLVGGGNYEQFF
TGTGCTAGTGGTTTGGTTGGGGGGGGTAACTATGAGCAGTTCTTC
>TRBJ1-5|NA|TRBV10-3|NA
CAISAEGNNQPQHF
TGTGCCATCAGTGCCGAAGGCAACAATCAGCCCCAGCATTTT
>TRBJ1-5|NA|TRBV10-3|NA
CAIREGGNQPQHF
TGTGCCATAAGGGAAGGGGGCAATCAGCCCCAGCATTTT
>TRBJ1-1|TRBD1|TRBV28|NA
CASSMTGAAFEAFF
TGTGCCAGCAGTATGACAGGGGCCGCCTTTGAAGCTTTCTTT
>TRBJ2-3|NA|TRBV13|NA
CASSFGLTTDTQYF
TGTGCCAGCAGCTTTGGACTCACCACAGATACGCAGTATTTT
>TRBJ2-7|NA|TRBV5-1|NA
CASSLSILGRGGYEQYF
TGCGCCAGCAGCTTGTCGATCCTTGGTCGAGGGGGCTACGAGCAGTACTTC